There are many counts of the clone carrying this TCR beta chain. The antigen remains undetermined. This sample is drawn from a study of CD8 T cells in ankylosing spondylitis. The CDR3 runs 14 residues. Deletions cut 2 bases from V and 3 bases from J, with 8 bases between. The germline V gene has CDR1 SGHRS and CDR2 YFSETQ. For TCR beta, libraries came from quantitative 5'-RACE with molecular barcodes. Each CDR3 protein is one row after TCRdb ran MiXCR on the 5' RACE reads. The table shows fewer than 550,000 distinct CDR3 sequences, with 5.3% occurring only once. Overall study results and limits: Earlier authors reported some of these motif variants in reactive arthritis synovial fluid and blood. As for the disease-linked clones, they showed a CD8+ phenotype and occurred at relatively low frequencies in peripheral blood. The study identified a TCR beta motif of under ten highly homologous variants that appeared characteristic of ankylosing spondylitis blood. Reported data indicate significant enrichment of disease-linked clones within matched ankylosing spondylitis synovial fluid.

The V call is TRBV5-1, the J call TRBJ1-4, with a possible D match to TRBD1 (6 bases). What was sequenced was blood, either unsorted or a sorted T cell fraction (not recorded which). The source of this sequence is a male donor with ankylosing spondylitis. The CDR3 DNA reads TGCGCCAGCAGCTTCAGGGGATCTAATGAAAAACTGTTTTTT. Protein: CASSFRGSNEKLFF. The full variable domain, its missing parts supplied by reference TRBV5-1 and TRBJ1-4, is KAGVTQTPRYLIKTRGQQVTLSCSPISGHRSVSWYQQTPGQGLQFLFEYFSETQRNKGNFPGRFSGRQFSNSRSEMNVSTLELGDSALYLCASSFRGSNEKLFFGSGTQLSVL.